The entry below describes one T cell receptor beta chain. This beta chain turned up in a library designed for alpha chains; as an off-target read, its abundance says little. Trimming pared 6 bases from V and 7 bases from J, leaving 16 bases between. The germline V gene encodes CDR1 MNHEY and CDR2 SVGAGI. The CDR3 is 14 amino acids. The data originate from a study of spatial heterogeneity in lung cancer. Described time point: sample taken at primary tumor resection. Frozen PBMC, nontumor lung or tumor provided whole RNA, which was sequenced unsorted. Using its own MiXCR run on the 5' RACE reads, TCRdb lists one record per CDR3 protein. The sample carries approximately 810 distinct CDR3 sequences, 45% to 60% recorded once.

The origin of this receptor is a female donor with early-stage non-small cell lung cancer. Sample: PBMCs, taken at surgery. The rearrangement joins TRBV6-5 to TRBJ2-4; TRBD1 is a possible D gene (6 bases). The CDR3 DNA is TGTGCCAGCAGGGAACAGGGTGGGGTGAACATTCAGTACTTC. This codes for CASREQGGVNIQYF.